The source of this T cell receptor (beta chain) is a study of CD8 T cells in ankylosing spondylitis. TCRdb itself ran the 5' RACE reads through MiXCR, one entry per CDR3 protein. The table includes approximately 250,000 distinct CDR3 sequences, roughly a quarter detected once. CDR1 and CDR2 (germline): MNHEY, SVGAGI. V trimming: 2 bases; J trimming: 4 bases; junction bases outside the gene matches: 5. This CDR3 contains 16 residues. The chain recombines TRBV6-5 with TRBJ1-3; 10 nucleotides agree with TRBD1. The sample comprised blood, either unsorted or a sorted T cell fraction (not recorded which). This clonotype was sampled from a male donor with ankylosing spondylitis or in good health (not recorded which). CDR3 residues: CASSYGTGVTGNTIYF. The CDR3 DNA is TGTGCCAGCAGTTACGGGACAGGGGTTACAGGAAACACCATATATTTT.